Listed below are T cell receptor beta chains from one sample, sequenced in a study of T cell responses to AZD1222 COVID-19 vaccine. Profiling relied on immunoSEQ multiplex PCR, and the TCRdb table lists in-frame clones only, not all of them. The table lists 65,000 to 70,000 clones, about 90% of them singletons. The sequences come from peripheral blood, collected on day 0 of AZD1222 vaccination. The receptors shown here come from an adult in good health. Each CDR3 is given with its conserved first and last residue. A D gene is named only where the DNA matches it firmly. Clone sizes are given selectively: once, few, many, or a class where the clone is expanded.

J: TRBJ2-7
size: NA
D: TRBD1
V: TRBV7-9
DNA: TGTGCCAGCAGCTCACCTTATCTACAGGGGGCGAGCGAGCAGTACTTC
CDR3: CASSSPYLQGASEQYF

J: TRBJ1-1
size: NA
D: NA
V: TRBV5-1
DNA: TGCGCCAGCAGCTTGGCCCGGACAGTGTTGAACACTGAAGCTTTCTTT
CDR3: CASSLARTVLNTEAFF

J: TRBJ2-1
size: NA
D: TRBD2
V: TRBV10-3
DNA: TGTGCCATCAGTGGCGGCGGGAGTTTCGATGAGCAGTTCTTC
CDR3: CAISGGGSFDEQFF

J: TRBJ2-5
size: NA
D: NA
V: TRBV7-2
DNA: TGTGCCAGCAGCCCCCGCCGGGGTGGAGAGACCCAGTACTTC
CDR3: CASSPRRGGETQYF

J: TRBJ1-2
size: NA
D: NA
V: TRBV4-1
DNA: TGCGCCAGCAGCCAAGATCCGGTCTGGGAGGCGGGCTACACCTTC
CDR3: CASSQDPVWEAGYTF

J: TRBJ1-3
size: NA
D: NA
V: TRBV7-2
DNA: TGTGCCAGCAGCTTAATAGGGGGGAACACCATATATTTT
CDR3: CASSLIGGNTIYF

J: TRBJ1-1
size: few
D: NA
V: TRBV28
DNA: TGTGCCAGCAAAGTTGGGGGGAACACTGAAGCTTTCTTT
CDR3: CASKVGGNTEAFF

J: TRBJ1-1
size: NA
D: NA
V: TRBV6-4
DNA: TGTGCCAGCAGCCCCGGTTTAAACACTGAAGCTTTCTTT
CDR3: CASSPGLNTEAFF

J: TRBJ1-4
size: NA
D: NA
V: TRBV11-3
DNA: TGTGCCAGCAGCTTAATTTATACCATCGAAGAAAAACTGTTTTTT
CDR3: CASSLIYTIEEKLFF

J: TRBJ1-1
size: NA
D: NA
V: TRBV3-1/TRBV3-2
DNA: TGTGCCAGCAGCCAAGCCCCCGGCTCGAGGGTTGGCACTGAAGCTTTCTTT
CDR3: CASSQAPGSRVGTEAFF

J: TRBJ2-1
size: NA
D: TRBD1
V: TRBV28
DNA: TGTGCCAGCAGAGTGCGGGACAGGGGAAGCAATGAGCAGTTCTTC
CDR3: CASRVRDRGSNEQFF

J: TRBJ2-2
size: NA
D: NA
V: TRBV24-1
DNA: TGTGCCACCAGTGATTTGGGAGGGGACACCGGGGAGCTGTTTTTT
CDR3: CATSDLGGDTGELFF

J: TRBJ2-3
size: NA
D: TRBD2
V: TRBV7-6
DNA: TGTGCCAGCAGCCCGCGGACTAGCAGTTACGCAGATACGCAGTATTTT
CDR3: CASSPRTSSYADTQYF

J: TRBJ2-7
size: NA
D: TRBD2
V: TRBV6-4
DNA: TGTGCCAGCAGCCCTCTAGCGGGAGCCCCCCACGAGCAGTACTTC
CDR3: CASSPLAGAPHEQYF

J: TRBJ2-1
size: NA
D: TRBD2
V: TRBV9
DNA: TGTGCCAGCAGCGTAGGGCTAGCGGGAGGTAATGAGCAGTTCTTC
CDR3: CASSVGLAGGNEQFF

J: TRBJ1-3
size: NA
D: TRBD1
V: TRBV6-5
DNA: TGTGCCAGCAGTTACGGTCAAAGGGGGCCTGGAAACACCATATATTTT
CDR3: CASSYGQRGPGNTIYF

J: TRBJ1-2
size: NA
D: NA
V: TRBV5-1
DNA: TGCGCCAGCAGCCAGGGAAGGACGGTTAACTATGGCTACACCTTC
CDR3: CASSQGRTVNYGYTF

J: TRBJ1-5
size: NA
D: NA
V: TRBV7-9
DNA: TGTGCCAGCAGCTTAGGGCAGGGTAATCAGCCCCAGCATTTT
CDR3: CASSLGQGNQPQHF

J: TRBJ2-1
size: few
D: TRBD2
V: TRBV28
DNA: TGTGCCAGCAGTTTAACGGGACTAGCGGGAAACAATGAGCAGTTCTTC
CDR3: CASSLTGLAGNNEQFF

J: TRBJ1-6
size: NA
D: NA
V: TRBV5-1
DNA: TGCGCCAGCAGCTTGGAGCGACTCCAGAGGGCACCCCTCCACTTT
CDR3: CASSLERLQRAPLHF

J: TRBJ2-7
size: NA
D: NA
V: TRBV3-1/TRBV3-2
DNA: TGTGCCAGCAGGAAAGGACATTCCTCCTACGAGCAGTACTTC
CDR3: CASRKGHSSYEQYF

J: TRBJ1-1
size: NA
D: NA
V: TRBV18
DNA: TGTGCCAGCTCACCACCCAGAAGCACTGAAGCTTTCTTT
CDR3: CASSPPRSTEAFF

J: TRBJ1-3
size: NA
D: TRBD1
V: TRBV7-9
DNA: TGTGCCAGCAGAAATAAGGACAGGGCCTCTGGAAACACCATATATTTT
CDR3: CASRNKDRASGNTIYF

J: TRBJ2-1
size: NA
D: TRBD2
V: TRBV15
DNA: TGTGCCACCAAAGACACGTCGGGGGGGTCTGGTGAGCAGTTCTTC
CDR3: CATKDTSGGSGEQFF

J: TRBJ2-7
size: NA
D: TRBD1
V: TRBV15
DNA: TGTGCCACCAGCACCCGCGGCGGGGGACAGGGGCCGACCTACGAGCAGTACTTC
CDR3: CATSTRGGGQGPTYEQYF

J: TRBJ2-7
size: NA
D: TRBD2
V: TRBV5-1
DNA: TGCGCCAGCAAAGCGGGAGTCGGAGACTACGAGCAGTACTTC
CDR3: CASKAGVGDYEQYF

J: TRBJ1-4
size: NA
D: TRBD1
V: TRBV6-6
DNA: TGTGCCAGCAGTCGACTCCTACAGGGGGAGGTTGAAAAACTGTTTTTT
CDR3: CASSRLLQGEVEKLFF

J: TRBJ2-2
size: NA
D: NA
V: TRBV19
DNA: TGTGCCAGTACCCCAATGGGTACGGGCGGGGAGCTGTTTTTT
CDR3: CASTPMGTGGELFF

J: TRBJ1-2
size: few
D: NA
V: TRBV2
DNA: TGTGCCAGCAACAGGGAGGGTGGCTACACCTTC
CDR3: CASNREGGYTF

J: TRBJ1-4
size: NA
D: TRBD1
V: TRBV28
DNA: TGTGCCAGCAGTTCTTCCGGACAGGGGAATGAAAAACTGTTTTTT
CDR3: CASSSSGQGNEKLFF

J: TRBJ1-6
size: NA
D: TRBD1
V: TRBV11-2
DNA: TGTGCCAGCAGCACTTACCGGGACAGGGGGCCGGGTTCACCCCTCCACTTT
CDR3: CASSTYRDRGPGSPLHF

J: TRBJ2-6
size: NA
D: NA
V: TRBV28
DNA: TGTGCCAGCAGTTTGGCAGGTTCGTCTGGGGCCAACGTCCTGACTTTC
CDR3: CASSLAGSSGANVLTF

J: TRBJ2-7
size: once
D: TRBD1
V: TRBV6-5
DNA: TGTGCCACTCAAGCCGGGACAGAATACGAGCAGTACTTC
CDR3: CATQAGTEYEQYF

J: TRBJ2-3
size: NA
D: NA
V: TRBV7-2
DNA: TGTGCCAGCAGCCCAAGACAGGCAGATACGCAGTATTTT
CDR3: CASSPRQADTQYF

J: TRBJ1-2
size: NA
D: TRBD1
V: TRBV24-1
DNA: TGTGCCACCAGTGCCCGACAGGGAACCTATGGCTACACCTTC
CDR3: CATSARQGTYGYTF

J: TRBJ2-6
size: NA
D: TRBD2
V: TRBV19
DNA: TGTGCCAGTAAAGCGGGAGGGACTGGGGCCAACGTCCTGACTTTC
CDR3: CASKAGGTGANVLTF

J: TRBJ2-7
size: NA
D: NA
V: TRBV5-4
DNA: TGTGCCAGCAGCGCGGTATTCGGCGAGCAGTACTTC
CDR3: CASSAVFGEQYF

J: TRBJ2-5
size: NA
D: NA
V: TRBV5-1
DNA: TGCGCCAGCAGCTTGGAGGTCGCAAAGACCCAGTACTTC
CDR3: CASSLEVAKTQYF

J: TRBJ2-3
size: NA
D: TRBD1
V: TRBV28
DNA: TGTGCCAGTAGTACAGGGGGTAGCACAGATACGCAGTATTTT
CDR3: CASSTGGSTDTQYF

J: TRBJ1-2
size: NA
D: TRBD1
V: TRBV9
DNA: TGTGCCAGCAGCGTAGGCTGGACAGGGGATTCTTACTATGGCTACACCTTC
CDR3: CASSVGWTGDSYYGYTF

J: TRBJ2-7
size: NA
D: TRBD1
V: TRBV6-5
DNA: TGTGCCAGCAGTTACCGGACAGGGGCCGCAGGGCGGTACTTC
CDR3: CASSYRTGAAGRYF

J: TRBJ2-1
size: once
D: NA
V: TRBV20-1
DNA: TGCAGTGCTAGCGTTAGGAATGAGCAGTTCTTC
CDR3: CSASVRNEQFF

J: TRBJ1-6
size: NA
D: NA
V: TRBV18
DNA: TGTGCCAGCTCACGTACAGGGACCGCGACGAGCTCCTATAATTCACCCCTCCACTTT
CDR3: CASSRTGTATSSYNSPLHF

J: TRBJ1-1
size: NA
D: NA
V: TRBV11-2
DNA: TGTGCCAGCAGCCCGCCACAATCCCGGGGTATGGAAGCTTTCTTT
CDR3: CASSPPQSRGMEAFF

J: TRBJ2-1
size: NA
D: TRBD2
V: TRBV5-8
DNA: TGTGCCAGCAGCCCACTAGCGGGGAGGGCCAATGAGCAGTTCTTC
CDR3: CASSPLAGRANEQFF